Below are 14 T cell receptor beta chains sequenced from a single sample in a study of blood T cell repertoires in COVID-19. Some clones are missing from TCRdb's copy, which holds only in-frame ones; the method was immunoSEQ multiplex PCR. The top ten clones hold approximately 2% of a sample with some 460,000 clones, about 85% of them seen once. The sequenced material came from PBMCs or T cells enriched from blood (not recorded which). The receptors were sampled from a woman aged 18-29 years with acute COVID-19.

The J gene is TRBJ1-3, the V gene TRBV5-1; a weak D match, TRBD1 (6 bases). The CDR3 extends over 14 amino acids. Trimming took 5 bases from V and 2 from J, leaving 11 bases between them. CDR1 and CDR2 from the germline V gene are SGHRS and YFSETQ. CDR3 in amino acids: CASRDRLTGNTIYF. The CDR3 nucleotides read TGCGCCAGCAGGGACAGACTTACTGGAAACACCATATATTTT.

The rearrangement uses TRBV7-2 and TRBJ1-5, with 10 bases aligning to TRBD1. The junction had 3 bases not matched to a gene; V was cut back by 1 base and J by 6 bases. Germline V gene lookup returns CDR1 SGHTA and CDR2 FQGNSA. This CDR3 is 15 amino acids long. CDR3 nucleotide sequence: TGTGCCAGCAGCTTAGGACAGGGGGCGTTTCAGCCCCAGCATTTT. It translates to CASSLGQGAFQPQHF.

This clone was seen a single time. The genes are TRBV10-3 and TRBJ1-2; D call uncertain. V lost 3 bases to trimming and J lost 5 bases, with 13 bases between them. The germline V gene encodes CDR1 ENHRY and CDR2 SYGVKD. This CDR3 is 14 amino acids long. The CDR3 DNA reads as TGTGCCATCAGTGACCTTTGGAGGGAGTATGGCTACACCTTC. Amino acid sequence: CAISDLWREYGYTF.

This clone was seen just once. The chain has TRBV19 and TRBJ1-2; 10 bases agree with TRBD1. The CDR3 spans 16 residues. Germline CDR1 reads LNHDA; CDR2 reads SQIVND (reference sequence). V trimming: 5 bases; J trimming: 8 bases; junction bases outside the gene matches: 14. The CDR3 region has the DNA TGTGCCAGTAGTGAGACAGGGGGCGCTGAATGGCTCGGCTACACCTTC. Its translation: CASSETGGAEWLGYTF.

This clone is a singleton in its sample. The rearrangement links TRBV19 to TRBJ1-6; D is possibly TRBD1 (6 bases). Germline-derived CDR1 and CDR2 are LNHDA and SQIVND (reference sequence). The ends were cut back, 5 bases at V and 7 bases at J, with 12 bases in the middle. This CDR3 has 14 amino acids. The CDR3 sequence is CASSQTGGNSPLHF. CDR3 bases: TGTGCCAGTAGTCAGACAGGTGGAAATTCACCCCTCCACTTT.

V gene TRBV19 combines with J gene TRBJ2-5; 11 nucleotides match TRBD1. Germline lookup yields CDR1 LNHDA and CDR2 SQIVND (reference sequence). J lost 5 bases, V lost 4 bases, and 3 bases had no gene match. This CDR3 is 14 amino acids long. In DNA form, the CDR3 reads TGTGCCAGTAGTAGGACAGGGGGCCGGGAGACCCAGTACTTC. This encodes CASSRTGGRETQYF.

The gene calls are TRBV24-1 and TRBJ1-2; a possible D gene is TRBD1 (6 bases). Between the trimmed V and J ends, which lost 4 bases and 7 bases, there was a span of 12 bases. The CDR3 has 13 residues. Germline CDR1 reads KGHDR; CDR2 reads SFDVKD. For the CDR3, the DNA is TGTGCCACCAGTGACGATACAGGGTTTGGCTACACCTTC. Translated, it gives CATSDDTGFGYTF.

The chain employs TRBV2 and TRBJ2-2; no clear D gene. Between the trimmed V and J ends, which lost 5 bases and 6 bases, there was a span of 4 bases. The germline gives CDR1 SNHLY, CDR2 FYNNEI. The CDR3 has 11 residues. The CDR3 nucleotides are TGTGCCAGCAGTCCGGCCGGGGAGCTGTTTTTT. This gives the protein CASSPAGELFF. Full variable domain (remainder filled in from reference TRBV2 and TRBJ2-2): EPEVTQTPSHQVTQMGQEVILRCVPISNHLYFYWYRQILGQKVEFLVSFYNNEISEKSEIFDDQFSVERPDGSNFTLKIRSTKLEDSAMYFCASSPAGELFFGEGSRLTVL.

The chain joins TRBV29-1 to TRBJ2-5; 7 nucleotides match TRBD1. Germline loops: CDR1 SQVTM, CDR2 ANQGSEA. This CDR3 has 13 amino acids. V lost 6 bases to trimming and J lost 5 bases; unmatched junction nucleotides: 9. CDR3 sequence reads: CSVRQGSSETQYF. The CDR3 region has the DNA TGCAGCGTCCGACAGGGTTCTTCTGAGACCCAGTACTTC.

The V gene is TRBV11-1, the J gene TRBJ1-1, with 7 bases lining up with TRBD1. The V and J ends lost 1 base and 1 base, in that order; junction bases with no gene match: 0. The V gene's germline CDR1 is SGHAT and CDR2 FQDESV (reference sequence). The CDR3 extends over 14 amino acids. Here the CDR3 reads CASSLGQGNTEAFF. The CDR3 DNA is TGTGCCAGCAGCTTAGGACAGGGGAACACTGAAGCTTTCTTT.

Here the CDR3 reads CASSISRGQGNYGYTF. DNA for the CDR3: TGTGCCAGTAGTATCTCTAGGGGGCAGGGGAACTATGGCTACACCTTC. The rearrangement links TRBV19 to TRBJ1-2, with 7 bases that match TRBD1. The V and J ends lost 3 bases and 2 bases, in that order; junction bases with no gene match: 9. Germline values: CDR1 LNHDA, CDR2 SQIVND (reference sequence). The CDR3 has 16 amino acids. Combining the CDR3 with reference TRBV19 and TRBJ1-2 gives the whole variable domain DGGITQSPKYLFRKEGQNVTLSCEQNLNHDAMYWYRQDPGQGLRLIYYSQIVNDFQKGDIAEGYSVSREKKESFPLTVTSAQKNPTAFYLCASSISRGQGNYGYTFGSGTRLTVV.

J is TRBJ2-7 and V is TRBV4-1; 8 bases fit TRBD2. Germline-derived CDR1 and CDR2 are MGHRA and YSYEKL. The CDR3 contains 15 residues. The J segment lost 4 bases and the V segment lost 0 bases, leaving 5 bases of the junction unmatched. CDR3 protein: CASSQDPSGRYEQYF. For the CDR3, the DNA is TGCGCCAGCAGCCAAGATCCTAGCGGGCGATACGAGCAGTACTTC.

The chain employs TRBV2 and TRBJ1-5, with TRBD1 identical over 9 bases. The germline CDR1 and CDR2 sequences are SNHLY and FYNNEI. V lost 6 bases and J lost 4; bases outside the gene matches: 7. CDR3 length: 15 residues. The CDR3 nucleotides are TGTGCCAGCAGAGAGACCGGGACAGGGAATCAGCCCCAGCATTTT. It codes for CASRETGTGNQPQHF.

The rearrangement uses TRBV9 and TRBJ2-7; 8 nucleotides match TRBD2. The V gene end was trimmed by 0 bases and the J gene end by 7 bases; junction bases not matched to a gene: 3. CDR1 and CDR2 (germline): SGDLS, YYNGEE. The CDR3 is 13 residues long. CDR3 sequence: CASSVGIAGEQYF. CDR3 nucleotide sequence: TGTGCCAGCAGCGTAGGTATAGCGGGGGAGCAGTACTTC.